The sequence of this TCR beta chain was determined in a study of T cells after yellow fever vaccination. Study results and limitations: Clonotypes appearing in both CD4 and CD8 compartments existed, and their share was small.

MiXCR, run by TCRdb on the 5' RACE reads, gives a single entry per CDR3 protein. Among about 310,000 distinct CDR3 sequences, around 3.9% were seen once, and the ten largest hold about a quarter. V shed 3 bases and J 1 base; nucleotides not matched to a gene: 3. The CDR3 consists of 14 residues. Germline CDR1 is GTSNPN and CDR2 is SVGIG (reference sequence). This clonotype has just a few counts. Its antigen is unknown. The receptor's source is a man aged 18 to 35 who received the YFV17D yellow fever vaccine. The chain carries TRBV30 and TRBJ2-3, with TRBD1 matching 8 bases. This sample comprised PBMCs, obtained on the day of the yellow fever booster vaccination. The CDR3 DNA sequence: TGTGCCTGGAGCCCGACAGGGGGCACAGATACGCAGTATTTT. It translates to CAWSPTGGTDTQYF. The whole variable domain, filled in from reference TRBV30 and TRBJ2-3, reads SQTIHQWPATLVQPVGSPLSLECTVEGTSNPNLYWYRQAAGRGLQLLFYSVGIGQISSEVPQNLSASRPQDRQFILSSKKLLLSDSGFYLCAWSPTGGTDTQYFGPGTRLTVL.